The source of this T cell receptor beta chain is a study of memory CD4+ T cells and cytomegalovirus serostatus. Study results and caveats: Of under 200 reported CMV TCRbeta sequences, around 62 were found in memory CD4+ repertoires.

Single viable CD3+CD4+CD8-CD45RO+ cells were sorted as the memory CD4+ T cells. Total CD4+ T cells were enriched by CD4 positive selection. Authors' methods: Out-of-frame sequences were removed, leaving roughly 2.1 million distinct TCRbeta sequences. Clones were read by immunoSEQ multiplex PCR, and TCRdb kept only the in-frame ones, dropping some. The DNA was the basis for D and trimming; V, J and clone size are from that table. The sample has just under 65,000 clones; about 74% are singletons. This clone came up once. The antigen is undetermined. Germline values: CDR1 SEHNR, CDR2 FQNEAQ (reference sequence). The V gene lost 5 bases and the J gene lost 3 bases, with 17 bases spanning the gap. This CDR3 is built from 15 residues.

V usage is TRBV7-9 and J usage is TRBJ2-7; D possibly corresponds to TRBD1 (6 bases). Sequenced material: memory CD4+ T cells from blood. The receptor was isolated from an adult in good health and CMV-seronegative. The CDR3 loop is CASSHPPGQNYEQYF. CDR3 DNA: TGTGCCAGCAGCCATCCTCCTGGACAGAACTACGAGCAGTACTTC.